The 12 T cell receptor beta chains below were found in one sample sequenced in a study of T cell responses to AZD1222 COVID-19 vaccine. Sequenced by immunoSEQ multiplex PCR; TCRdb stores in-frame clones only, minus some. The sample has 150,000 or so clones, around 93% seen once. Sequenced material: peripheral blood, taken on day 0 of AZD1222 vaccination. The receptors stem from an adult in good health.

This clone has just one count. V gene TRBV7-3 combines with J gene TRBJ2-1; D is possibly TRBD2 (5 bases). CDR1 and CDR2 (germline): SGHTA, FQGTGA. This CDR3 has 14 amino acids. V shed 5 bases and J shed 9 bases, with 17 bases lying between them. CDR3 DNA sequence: TGTGCCAGCAGCCTCGCCCGGGCCGGAGGTGAGCAGTTCTTC. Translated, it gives CASSLARAGGEQFF.

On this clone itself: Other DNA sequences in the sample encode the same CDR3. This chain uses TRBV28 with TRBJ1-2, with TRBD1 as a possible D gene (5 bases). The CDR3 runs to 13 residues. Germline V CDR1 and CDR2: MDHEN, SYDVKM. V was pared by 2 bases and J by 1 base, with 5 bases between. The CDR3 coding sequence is TGTGCCAGCAGTTTAAGGGGTAACTATGGCTACACCTTC. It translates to CASSLRGNYGYTF.

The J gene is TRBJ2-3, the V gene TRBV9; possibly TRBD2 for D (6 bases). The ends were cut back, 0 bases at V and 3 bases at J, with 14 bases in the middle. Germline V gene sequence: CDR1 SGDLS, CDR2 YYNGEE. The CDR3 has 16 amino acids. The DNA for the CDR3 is TGTGCCAGCAGCGTAGGTATTGCGGGATCGACAGATACGCAGTATTTT. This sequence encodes CASSVGIAGSTDTQYF.

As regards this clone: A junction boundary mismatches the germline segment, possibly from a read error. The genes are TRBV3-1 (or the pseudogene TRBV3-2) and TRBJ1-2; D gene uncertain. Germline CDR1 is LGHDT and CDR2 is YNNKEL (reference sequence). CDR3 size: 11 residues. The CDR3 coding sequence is TGTGCCAGCAGCCAAGATCAAGTACCTAACTTC. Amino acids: CASSQDQVPNF.

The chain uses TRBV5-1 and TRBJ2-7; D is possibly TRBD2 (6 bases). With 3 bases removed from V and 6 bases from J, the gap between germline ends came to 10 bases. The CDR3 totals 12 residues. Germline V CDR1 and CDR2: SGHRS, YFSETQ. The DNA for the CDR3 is TGCGCCAGCAGCTGGGGGGATGGCGAGCAGTACTTC. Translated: CASSWGDGEQYF.

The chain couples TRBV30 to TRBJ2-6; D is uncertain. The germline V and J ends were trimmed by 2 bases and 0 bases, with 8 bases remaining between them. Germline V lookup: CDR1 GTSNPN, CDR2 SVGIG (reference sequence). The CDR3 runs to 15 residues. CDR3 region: CAWSTYLSGANVLTF. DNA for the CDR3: TGTGCCTGGAGTACCTACCTCTCTGGGGCCAACGTCCTGACTTTC.

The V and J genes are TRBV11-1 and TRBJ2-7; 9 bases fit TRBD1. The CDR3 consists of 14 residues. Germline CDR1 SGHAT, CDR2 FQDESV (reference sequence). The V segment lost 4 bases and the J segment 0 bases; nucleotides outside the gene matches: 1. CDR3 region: CASSSTGGSYEQYF. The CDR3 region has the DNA TGTGCCAGCAGCTCGACAGGGGGCTCCTACGAGCAGTACTTC.

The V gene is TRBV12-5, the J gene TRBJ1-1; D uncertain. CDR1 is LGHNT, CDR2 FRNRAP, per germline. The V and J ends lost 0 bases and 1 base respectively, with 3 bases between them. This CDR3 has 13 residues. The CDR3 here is CASGLVSNTEAFF. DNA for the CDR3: TGTGCTAGTGGTTTGGTTTCGAACACTGAAGCTTTCTTT.

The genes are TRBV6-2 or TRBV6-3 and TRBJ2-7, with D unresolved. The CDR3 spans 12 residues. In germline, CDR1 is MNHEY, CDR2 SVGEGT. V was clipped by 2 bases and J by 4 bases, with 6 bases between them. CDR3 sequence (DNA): TGTGCCAGCAGTTACCTTCAGTACGAGCAGTACTTC. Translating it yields CASSYLQYEQYF.

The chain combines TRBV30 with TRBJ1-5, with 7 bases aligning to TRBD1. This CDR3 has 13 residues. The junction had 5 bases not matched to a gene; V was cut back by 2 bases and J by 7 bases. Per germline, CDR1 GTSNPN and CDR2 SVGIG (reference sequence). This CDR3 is CAWSSTGVQPQHF. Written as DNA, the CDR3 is TGTGCCTGGAGTTCAACAGGGGTACAGCCCCAGCATTTT.

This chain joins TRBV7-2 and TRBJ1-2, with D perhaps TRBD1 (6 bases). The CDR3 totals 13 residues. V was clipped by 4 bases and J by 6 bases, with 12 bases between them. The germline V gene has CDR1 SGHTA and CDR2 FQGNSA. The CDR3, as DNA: TGTGCCAGCAGCTCTACAGGGTACGATGGCTACACCTTC. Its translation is CASSSTGYDGYTF.

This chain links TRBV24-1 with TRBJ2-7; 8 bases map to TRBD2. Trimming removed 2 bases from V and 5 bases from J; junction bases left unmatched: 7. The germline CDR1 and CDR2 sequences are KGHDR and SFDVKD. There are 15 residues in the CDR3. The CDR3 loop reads CATSDSAGGVNEQYF. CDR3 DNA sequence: TGTGCCACCAGTGATTCTGCGGGAGGTGTAAACGAGCAGTACTTC.